The next 23 T cell receptor beta chains were all read from a single sample in a study of cytomegalovirus exposure and HLA in healthy donors. Sequencing was performed with immunoSEQ multiplex PCR; in TCRdb, only in-frame clones are kept and a portion is missing. Here the sample spans 300,000 or so clones, 88% being singletons. Material for sequencing was PBMCs. These receptors originate from a man aged 25-40 years in good health and CMV-seronegative.

This chain links TRBV6-5 with TRBJ2-1; 10 nucleotides line up with TRBD2. Germline values: CDR1 MNHEY, CDR2 SVGAGI. The CDR3 extends over 14 amino acids. V shed 8 bases, J shed 5 bases, and the junction held 6 bases outside the gene matches. The CDR3: CASLSGGANNEQFF. Written as DNA, the CDR3 is TGTGCCAGCTTGAGCGGGGGGGCAAACAATGAGCAGTTCTTC.

This clone was observed a single time. The chain links TRBV7-2 to TRBJ2-1, with 7 bases fitting TRBD1. CDR3 length: 14 amino acids. The J segment lost 5 bases and the V segment lost 5 bases, leaving 6 bases of the junction unmatched. Germline V gene data show CDR1 as SGHTA and CDR2 as FQGNSA. Written as DNA, the CDR3 is TGTGCCAGCAGCCGACAGGGTTCGGACAATGAGCAGTTCTTC. This translates into CASSRQGSDNEQFF. Based on the CDR3 plus reference TRBV7-2 and TRBJ2-1, the full variable domain is GAGVSQSPSNKVTEKGKDVELRCDPISGHTALYWYRQSLGQGLEFLIYFQGNSAPDKSGLPSDRFSAERTGGSVSTLTIQRTQQEDSAVYLCASSRQGSDNEQFFGPGTRLTVL.

This clone showed up just once. This chain links TRBV2 with TRBJ1-5; 7 bases fit TRBD1. With V trimmed by 7 bases and J by 6 bases, 12 bases remained unmatched. The CDR3 covers 15 residues. Germline V gene sequence: CDR1 SNHLY, CDR2 FYNNEI. CDR3 sequence (DNA): TGTGCCAGCATCCTAGACAGGGACCCCCGTCAGCCCCAGCATTTT. Protein: CASILDRDPRQPQHF.

The rearrangement links TRBV6-1 to TRBJ2-3; D is uncertain. Trimming shortened V by 4 bases and J by 7 bases, and 6 bases separated the two germline ends. The CDR3 length is 11 residues. In germline, CDR1 is MNHNS, CDR2 SASEGT. CDR3 nucleotide sequence: TGTGCCAGCAGTGCGGGTCATACGCAGTATTTT. It is translated as CASSAGHTQYF.

The V gene is TRBV13, the J gene TRBJ2-7; 10 bases line up with TRBD2. Trimming removed 5 bases from V and 1 base from J; junction bases left unmatched: 5. CDR3 length: 15 amino acids. Germline CDR1 is PRHDT and CDR2 is FYEKMQ (reference sequence). Written as DNA, the CDR3 is TGTGCCAGCAGCCTTAGACTAGCGGGTTCCTACGAGCAGTACTTC. It translates to CASSLRLAGSYEQYF.

This clone has a single count. The chain employs TRBV7-9 and TRBJ2-1; TRBD2 might be the D (7 bases). CDR3 size: 13 residues. Trimming left V 5 bases short and J 13 bases short, with 18 bases between. Looked up from germline, CDR1 is SEHNR and CDR2 is FQNEAQ (reference sequence). The CDR3 region is CASSPIHREGQFF. The CDR3 DNA is TGTGCCAGCAGCCCGATCCACAGGGAGGGTCAGTTCTTC.

The V and J genes are TRBV6-1 and TRBJ1-1, with D maybe TRBD1 (6 bases). Germline loops: CDR1 MNHNS, CDR2 SASEGT. V lost 7 bases and J 4 bases, leaving 16 bases between the germline ends. The CDR3 runs 14 residues. The CDR3 nucleotides are TGTGCCAGCACCAAACAGGGTGGGGGCACTGAAGCTTTCTTT. Translation: CASTKQGGGTEAFF.

The V and J genes are TRBV11-2 and TRBJ1-1, with D uncertain. Between the trimmed V and J ends, which lost 2 bases and 1 base, there was a span of 5 bases. Per germline, CDR1 SGHAT and CDR2 FQNNGV. The CDR3 spans 13 residues. The CDR3 loop is CASSLRENTEAFF. DNA for the CDR3: TGTGCCAGCAGCTTACGGGAGAACACTGAAGCTTTCTTT.

The chain has TRBV18 and TRBJ1-2; a possible D gene is TRBD1 (6 bases). CDR3 size: 15 residues. The V end lost 3 bases, the J end lost 0 bases, and 11 bases lay between the germline ends. Germline lookup yields CDR1 KGHSH and CDR2 LQKENI. In DNA, the CDR3 is TGTGCCAGCTCACCTGGGACACTCCCTAACTATGGCTACACCTTC. This codes for CASSPGTLPNYGYTF.

This clone was observed a single time. This chain uses TRBV15 with TRBJ1-2; D possibly corresponds to TRBD1 (6 bases). This CDR3 is 12 amino acids long. Deletions cut 8 bases from V and 2 bases from J, with 9 bases between. Germline V gene lookup returns CDR1 LNHNV and CDR2 YYDKDF (reference sequence). The CDR3 here is CATGGANYGYTF. The CDR3 DNA is TGTGCCACCGGGGGGGCGAACTATGGCTACACCTTC.

The genes are TRBV4-3 and TRBJ2-3, with D perhaps TRBD1 (6 bases). The CDR3 covers 17 residues. V dropped 4 bases and J dropped 0 bases, with 17 bases sitting between them. Per germline, CDR1 LGHNA and CDR2 YSLEER. The CDR3 sequence is CASSPSPRTASTDTQYF. The DNA for the CDR3 is TGCGCCAGCAGCCCATCCCCGAGGACAGCTAGCACAGATACGCAGTATTTT.

This chain joins TRBV11-2 and TRBJ2-5; possibly TRBD2 for D (6 bases). The V gene lost 2 bases and the J gene lost 4 bases, with 14 bases spanning the gap. Germline assignment: CDR1 SGHAT and CDR2 FQNNGV. The CDR3 runs 15 residues. The CDR3 DNA reads as TGTGCCAGCAGCTTAATGCTAGTGGGGGGAGAGACCCAGTACTTC. Translated: CASSLMLVGGETQYF.

The V and J genes are TRBV5-5 and TRBJ2-7; TRBD2 is a possible D gene (6 bases). Germline V gene lookup returns CDR1 SGHKS and CDR2 YYEKEE (reference sequence). The ends were cut back, 4 bases at V and 3 bases at J, with 14 bases in the middle. The CDR3 extends over 14 amino acids. CDR3 sequence (DNA): TGTGCCAGCAGCACAACCGGGACTTTCTACGAGCAGTACTTC. It encodes CASSTTGTFYEQYF.

The chain links TRBV7-8 to TRBJ2-2; D call uncertain. Germline lookup yields CDR1 SGHVS and CDR2 FQNEAQ. The CDR3 has 15 amino acids. The V end lost 5 bases, the J end lost 5 bases, and 15 bases lay between the germline ends. CDR3 amino acids: CASSLRDRVTGELFF. As DNA, the CDR3 is TGTGCCAGCAGCCTAAGAGACCGGGTGACCGGGGAGCTGTTTTTT. Full variable domain (outside the CDR3, taken from reference TRBV7-8 and TRBJ2-2): GAGVSQSPRYKVAKRGQDVALRCDPISGHVSLFWYQQALGQGPEFLTYFQNEAQLDKSGLPSDRFFAERPEGSVSTLKIQRTQQEDSAVYLCASSLRDRVTGELFFGEGSRLTVL.

J is TRBJ1-4 and V is TRBV6-1; the D is unclear. From germline, CDR1 is MNHNS and CDR2 SASEGT. The V and J ends lost 6 bases and 6 bases respectively, with 11 bases between them. This CDR3 has 13 amino acids. The CDR3 reads CASRWTDYEKLFF. DNA of the CDR3: TGTGCCAGCAGGTGGACGGACTATGAAAAACTGTTTTTT.

The gene calls are TRBV2 and TRBJ1-2; weak D call: TRBD1 (5 bases). V lost 8 bases and J lost 5, with 18 bases in between. Germline assignment: CDR1 SNHLY and CDR2 FYNNEI. CDR3 size: 14 residues. The CDR3: CASAGGGGRYGYTF. DNA for the CDR3: TGTGCCAGCGCAGGCGGGGGAGGGAGGTATGGCTACACCTTC. The full variable domain, completed using reference TRBV2 and TRBJ1-2, is EPEVTQTPSHQVTQMGQEVILRCVPISNHLYFYWYRQILGQKVEFLVSFYNNEISEKSEIFDDQFSVERPDGSNFTLKIRSTKLEDSAMYFCASAGGGGRYGYTFGSGTRLTVV.

V gene TRBV6-5 combines with J gene TRBJ2-7, with D perhaps matching TRBD2 (5 bases). The CDR3 has 14 amino acids. With 3 bases removed from V and 4 bases from J, the gap between germline ends came to 13 bases. Germline assignment: CDR1 MNHEY and CDR2 SVGAGI. Written as DNA, the CDR3 is TGTGCCAGCAGTTATCGAGGGTCCCTTTACGAGCAGTACTTC. Translated: CASSYRGSLYEQYF.

This clone has only a few counts. The V call is TRBV5-1, the J call TRBJ1-4; D gene ambiguous. V was pared by 5 bases and J by 9 bases, with 17 bases between. CDR3 length equals 14 residues. Looked up from germline, CDR1 is SGHRS and CDR2 is YFSETQ. This chain's CDR3 is CASRLPRSGKKLFF. CDR3 sequence (DNA): TGCGCCAGCAGATTACCACGCTCGGGTAAAAAACTGTTTTTT.

The genes are TRBV2 and TRBJ1-2; 9 bases map to TRBD1. Germline V lookup: CDR1 SNHLY, CDR2 FYNNEI. This CDR3 is 14 amino acids long. After removal of 4 bases from V and 6 bases from J, the junction contained 6 bases not matched to a gene. CDR3 residues: CASSGGQGVDGYTF. CDR3 sequence (DNA): TGTGCCAGCAGTGGGGGACAGGGTGTAGATGGCTACACCTTC.

The chain is built from TRBV6-4 and TRBJ1-5, with 9 bases that match TRBD1. Germline CDR1 and CDR2: MRHNA and SNTAGT. This CDR3 contains 17 residues. Unmatched junction bases numbered 7, after V lost 0 bases and J lost 4 bases. The CDR3 nucleotides read TGTGCCAGCAGTGACTCCTACCGGGACAGGGAAAATCAGCCCCAGCATTTT. Protein sequence: CASSDSYRDRENQPQHF.

The chain carries TRBV7-9 and TRBJ2-7; possibly TRBD2 for D (7 bases). This CDR3 comprises 16 residues. V was clipped by 0 bases and J by 4 bases, with 16 bases between them. CDR1 is SEHNR and CDR2 is FQNEAQ in the germline V gene (reference sequence). The CDR3, as DNA: TGTGCCAGCAGCTTAGCGGCGAGGGGGGGCCTGTACGAGCAGTACTTC. It encodes CASSLAARGGLYEQYF.

The chain couples TRBV7-9 to TRBJ1-6; tentatively, D is TRBD1 (5 bases). The CDR3 runs 16 residues. V lost 3 bases, J lost 1 base, and 10 bases lay in between. Germline values: CDR1 SEHNR, CDR2 FQNEAQ (reference sequence). CDR3 sequence (DNA): TGTGCCAGCAGCTTCAGGGTAGGATCCTATAATTCACCCCTCCACTTT. The encoded protein is CASSFRVGSYNSPLHF.

The chain combines TRBV27 with TRBJ1-1, with 8 positions matching TRBD1. Germline CDR1 and CDR2: MNHEY and SMNVEV (reference sequence). The CDR3 runs 15 residues. The trim removed 5 bases at V and 0 bases at J, leaving 5 bases unmatched. The CDR3 loop reads CASSLDRVLNTEAFF. Here the CDR3 DNA reads TGTGCCAGCAGTCTGGACAGGGTCCTGAACACTGAAGCTTTCTTT.